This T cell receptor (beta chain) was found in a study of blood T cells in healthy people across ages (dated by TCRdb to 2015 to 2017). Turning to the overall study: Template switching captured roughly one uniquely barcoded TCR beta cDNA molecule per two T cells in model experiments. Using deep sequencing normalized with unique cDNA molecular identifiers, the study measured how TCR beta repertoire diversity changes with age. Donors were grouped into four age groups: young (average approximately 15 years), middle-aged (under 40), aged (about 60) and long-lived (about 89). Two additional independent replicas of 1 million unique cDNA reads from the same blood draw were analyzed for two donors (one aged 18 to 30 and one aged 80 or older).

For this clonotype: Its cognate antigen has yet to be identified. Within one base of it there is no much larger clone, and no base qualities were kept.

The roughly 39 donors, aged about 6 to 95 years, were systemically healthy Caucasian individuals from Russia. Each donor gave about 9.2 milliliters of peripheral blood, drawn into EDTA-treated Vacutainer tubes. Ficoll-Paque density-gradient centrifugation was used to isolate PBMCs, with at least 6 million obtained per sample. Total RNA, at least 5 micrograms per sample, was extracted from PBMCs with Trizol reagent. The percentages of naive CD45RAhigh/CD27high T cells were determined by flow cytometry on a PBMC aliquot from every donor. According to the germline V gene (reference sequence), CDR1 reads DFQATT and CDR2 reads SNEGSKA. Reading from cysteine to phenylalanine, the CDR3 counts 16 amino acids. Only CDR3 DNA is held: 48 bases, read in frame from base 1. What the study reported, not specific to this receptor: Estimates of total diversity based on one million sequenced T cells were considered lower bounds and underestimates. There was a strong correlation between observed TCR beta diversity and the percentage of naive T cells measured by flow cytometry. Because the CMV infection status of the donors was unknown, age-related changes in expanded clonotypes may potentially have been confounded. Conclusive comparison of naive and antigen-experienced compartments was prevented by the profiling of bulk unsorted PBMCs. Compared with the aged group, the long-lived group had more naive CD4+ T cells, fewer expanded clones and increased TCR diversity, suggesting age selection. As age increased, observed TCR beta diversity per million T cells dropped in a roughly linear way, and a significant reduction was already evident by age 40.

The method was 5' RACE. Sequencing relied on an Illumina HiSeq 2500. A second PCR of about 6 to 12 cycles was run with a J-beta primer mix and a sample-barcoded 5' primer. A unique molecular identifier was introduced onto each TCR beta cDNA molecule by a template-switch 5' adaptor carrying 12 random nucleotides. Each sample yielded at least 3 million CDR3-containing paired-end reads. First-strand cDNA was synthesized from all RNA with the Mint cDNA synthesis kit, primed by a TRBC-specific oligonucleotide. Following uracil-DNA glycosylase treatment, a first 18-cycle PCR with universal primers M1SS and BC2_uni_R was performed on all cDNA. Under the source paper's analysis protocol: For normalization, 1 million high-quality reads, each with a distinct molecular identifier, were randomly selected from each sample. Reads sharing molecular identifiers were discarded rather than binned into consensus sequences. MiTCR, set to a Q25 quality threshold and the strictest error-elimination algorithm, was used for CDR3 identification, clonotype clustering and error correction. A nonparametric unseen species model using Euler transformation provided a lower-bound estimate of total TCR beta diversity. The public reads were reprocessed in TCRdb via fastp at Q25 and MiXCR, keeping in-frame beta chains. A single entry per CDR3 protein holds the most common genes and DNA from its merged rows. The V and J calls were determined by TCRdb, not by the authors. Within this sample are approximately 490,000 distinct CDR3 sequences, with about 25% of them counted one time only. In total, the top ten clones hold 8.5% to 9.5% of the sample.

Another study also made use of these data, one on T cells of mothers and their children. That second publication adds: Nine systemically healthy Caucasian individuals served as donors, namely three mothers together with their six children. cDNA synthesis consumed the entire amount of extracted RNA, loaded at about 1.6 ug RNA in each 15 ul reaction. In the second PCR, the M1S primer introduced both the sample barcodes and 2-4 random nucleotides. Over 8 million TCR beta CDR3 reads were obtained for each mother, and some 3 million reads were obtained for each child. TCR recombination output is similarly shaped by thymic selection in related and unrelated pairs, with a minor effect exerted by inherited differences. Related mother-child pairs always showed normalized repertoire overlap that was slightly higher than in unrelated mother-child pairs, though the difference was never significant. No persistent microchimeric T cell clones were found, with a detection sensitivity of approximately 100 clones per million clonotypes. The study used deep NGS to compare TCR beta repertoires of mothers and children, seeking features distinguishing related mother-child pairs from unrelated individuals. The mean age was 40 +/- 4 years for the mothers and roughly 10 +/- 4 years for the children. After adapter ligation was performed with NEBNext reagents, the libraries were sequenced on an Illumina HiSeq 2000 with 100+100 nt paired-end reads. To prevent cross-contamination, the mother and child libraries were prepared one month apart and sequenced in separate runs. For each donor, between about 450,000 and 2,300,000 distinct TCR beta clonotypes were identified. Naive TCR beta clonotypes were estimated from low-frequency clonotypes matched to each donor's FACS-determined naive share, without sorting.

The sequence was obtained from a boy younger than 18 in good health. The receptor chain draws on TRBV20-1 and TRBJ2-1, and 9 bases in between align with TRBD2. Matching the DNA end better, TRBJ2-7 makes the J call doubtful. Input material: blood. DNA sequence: TGCAGTGCTAAAGAAACTAGCGGGTTTGTCTTGGGTGAGCAGTACTTC. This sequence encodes CSAKETSGFVLGEQYF.